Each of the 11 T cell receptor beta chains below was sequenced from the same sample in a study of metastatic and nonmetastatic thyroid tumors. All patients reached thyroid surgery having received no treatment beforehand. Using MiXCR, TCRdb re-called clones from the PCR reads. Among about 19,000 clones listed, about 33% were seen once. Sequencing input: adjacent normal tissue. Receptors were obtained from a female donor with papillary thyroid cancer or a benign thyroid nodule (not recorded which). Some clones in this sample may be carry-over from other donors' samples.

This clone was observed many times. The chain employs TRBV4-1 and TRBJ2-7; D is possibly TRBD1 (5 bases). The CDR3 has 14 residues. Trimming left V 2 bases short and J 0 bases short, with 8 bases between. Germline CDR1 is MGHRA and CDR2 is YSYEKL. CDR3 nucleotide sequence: TGCGCCAGCAGCCAACCGACAGCCTCCTACGAGCAGTACTTC. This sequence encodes CASSQPTASYEQYF.

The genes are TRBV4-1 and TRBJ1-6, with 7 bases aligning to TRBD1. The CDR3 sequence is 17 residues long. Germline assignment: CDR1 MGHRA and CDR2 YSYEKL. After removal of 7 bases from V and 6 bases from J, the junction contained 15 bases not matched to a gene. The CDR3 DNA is TGCGCCAGCAACCCTCACCTCTGGGGACAGTTTAATTCACCCCTCCACTTT. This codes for CASNPHLWGQFNSPLHF.

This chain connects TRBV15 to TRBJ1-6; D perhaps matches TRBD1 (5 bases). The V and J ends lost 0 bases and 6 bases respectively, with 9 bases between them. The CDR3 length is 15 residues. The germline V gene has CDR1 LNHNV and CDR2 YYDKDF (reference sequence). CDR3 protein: CATSRDGGGNSPLHF. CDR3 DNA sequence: TGTGCCACCAGCAGAGATGGGGGGGGTAATTCACCCCTCCACTTT.

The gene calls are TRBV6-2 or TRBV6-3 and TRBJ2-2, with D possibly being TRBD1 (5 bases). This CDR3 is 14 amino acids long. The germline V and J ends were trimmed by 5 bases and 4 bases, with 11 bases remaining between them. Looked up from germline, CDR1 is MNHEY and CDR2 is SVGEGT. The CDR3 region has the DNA TGTGCCAGCAGTACAGGATTTTTCACCGGGGAGCTGTTTTTT. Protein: CASSTGFFTGELFF.

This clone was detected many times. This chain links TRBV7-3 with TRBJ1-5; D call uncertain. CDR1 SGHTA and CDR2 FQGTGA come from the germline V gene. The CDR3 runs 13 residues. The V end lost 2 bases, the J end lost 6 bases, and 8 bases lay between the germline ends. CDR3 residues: CASSLDGSQPQHF. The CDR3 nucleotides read TGTGCCAGCAGCTTAGACGGTTCTCAGCCCCAGCATTTT.

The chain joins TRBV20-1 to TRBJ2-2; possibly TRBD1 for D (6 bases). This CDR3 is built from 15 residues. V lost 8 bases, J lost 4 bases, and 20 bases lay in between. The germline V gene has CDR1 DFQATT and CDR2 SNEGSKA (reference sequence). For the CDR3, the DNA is TGCAGTTGTGGGCAGGGGCTCTTTGGCACCGGGGAGCTGTTTTTT. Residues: CSCGQGLFGTGELFF.

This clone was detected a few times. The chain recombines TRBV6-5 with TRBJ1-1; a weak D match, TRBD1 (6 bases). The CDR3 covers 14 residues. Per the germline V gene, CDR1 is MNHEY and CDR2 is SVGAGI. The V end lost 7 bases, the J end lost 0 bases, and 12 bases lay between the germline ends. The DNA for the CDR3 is TGTGCCAGCATTTTTCAGGGGTTGAACACTGAAGCTTTCTTT. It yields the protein CASIFQGLNTEAFF.

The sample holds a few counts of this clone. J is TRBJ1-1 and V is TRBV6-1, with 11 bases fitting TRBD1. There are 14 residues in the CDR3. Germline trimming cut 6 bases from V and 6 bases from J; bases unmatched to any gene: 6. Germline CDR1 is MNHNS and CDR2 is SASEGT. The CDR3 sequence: CASRVGQGVAEAFF. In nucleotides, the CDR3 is TGTGCCAGCAGGGTGGGACAGGGGGTCGCTGAAGCTTTCTTT.

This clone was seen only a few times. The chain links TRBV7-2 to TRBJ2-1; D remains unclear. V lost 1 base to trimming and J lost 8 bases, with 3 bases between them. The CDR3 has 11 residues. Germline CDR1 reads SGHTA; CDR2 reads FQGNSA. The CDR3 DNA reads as TGTGCCAGCAGCTTAGGCCATGAGCAGTTCTTC. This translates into CASSLGHEQFF.

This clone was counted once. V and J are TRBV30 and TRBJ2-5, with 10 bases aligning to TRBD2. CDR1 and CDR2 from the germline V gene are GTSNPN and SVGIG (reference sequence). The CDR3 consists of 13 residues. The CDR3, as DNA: TGTGCTTGGGGGCTAGCGGGAGCGGAGACCCAGTACTTC. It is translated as CAWGLAGAETQYF.

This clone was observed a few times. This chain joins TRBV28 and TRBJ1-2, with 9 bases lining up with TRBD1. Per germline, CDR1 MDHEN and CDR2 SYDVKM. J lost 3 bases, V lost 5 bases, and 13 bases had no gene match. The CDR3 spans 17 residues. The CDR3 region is CASSLPPTGGADYGYTF. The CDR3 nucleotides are TGTGCCAGCAGTCTCCCCCCCACAGGGGGCGCGGACTATGGCTACACCTTC.